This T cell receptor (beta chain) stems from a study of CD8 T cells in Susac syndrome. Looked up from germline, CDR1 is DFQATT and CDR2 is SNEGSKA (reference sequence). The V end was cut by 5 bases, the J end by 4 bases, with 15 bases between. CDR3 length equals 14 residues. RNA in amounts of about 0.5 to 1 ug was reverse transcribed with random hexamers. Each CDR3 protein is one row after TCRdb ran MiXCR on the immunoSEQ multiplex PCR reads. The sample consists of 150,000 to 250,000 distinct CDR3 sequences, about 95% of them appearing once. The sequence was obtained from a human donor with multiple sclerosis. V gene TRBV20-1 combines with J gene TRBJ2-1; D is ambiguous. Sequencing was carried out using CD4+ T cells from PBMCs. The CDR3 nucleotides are TGCAGTGCTCTTCGGCCCACCGCGTACAATGAGCAGTTCTTC. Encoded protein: CSALRPTAYNEQFF.